These 27 T cell receptor beta chains were all obtained from the same sample, sequenced in a study of shared clonotypes between healthy human individuals. The repertoire was sequenced with immunoSEQ multiplex PCR; TCRdb's copy has only in-frame clones and lacks some. The repertoire consists of around 720,000 clones, with roughly 73% occurring once and the leading ten covering around 2%. The sequencing sample was made of memory CD4+ T cells sorted from blood. Stated subset: CD45RA-negative fraction. All receptors derive from a woman aged 25-40 years in good health.

The rearrangement joins TRBV25-1 to TRBJ2-2; 7 bases align to TRBD1. The V and J ends lost 8 bases and 4 bases, in that order; junction bases with no gene match: 4. Germline-derived CDR1 and CDR2 are MGHDK and SYGVNS. This CDR3 has 13 amino acids. The CDR3 region has the DNA TGTGCCAGCGGGACAGATCCCACCGGGGAGCTGTTTTTT. Its protein is CASGTDPTGELFF.

The genes are TRBV5-4 and TRBJ2-7; either TRBD1 or TRBD2 may fit D (6 bases each). From germline, CDR1 is SGHNT and CDR2 YYREEE (reference sequence). This CDR3 contains 13 residues. V was clipped by 2 bases and J by 7 bases, with 13 bases between them. For the CDR3, the DNA is TGTGCCAGCAGCTTATGGGGGGCTGGTGAGCAGTACTTC. Encoded protein: CASSLWGAGEQYF.

The chain joins TRBV6-5 to TRBJ1-5, with a weak D call TRBD1 (6 bases). Germline CDR1 MNHEY, CDR2 SVGAGI. The CDR3 consists of 14 residues. V was pared by 5 bases and J by 5 bases, with 13 bases between. The CDR3 nucleotides read TGTGCCAGCAGTCTAGGACAGACGGATCAGCCCCAGCATTTT. It yields the protein CASSLGQTDQPQHF.

The J gene is TRBJ1-2, the V gene TRBV27, with D possibly TRBD1 on 5 matching bases. CDR1 MNHEY and CDR2 SMNVEV come from the germline V gene (reference sequence). The CDR3 loop spans 13 amino acids. Between the trimmed V and J ends, which lost 3 bases and 9 bases, there was a span of 14 bases. CDR3 region: CASSFPGTGSYTF. The CDR3 DNA follows: TGTGCCAGCAGTTTTCCGGGGACTGGTAGCTACACCTTC.

This rearrangement joins TRBV25-1 to TRBJ1-5; D not resolved. Germline CDR1 is MGHDK and CDR2 is SYGVNS. V lost 3 bases and J lost 4, with 13 bases in between. This CDR3 region has 15 residues. The CDR3, as DNA: TGTGCCAGCAGTGACGGGGTCCCCGGTAATCAGCCCCAGCATTTT. This codes for CASSDGVPGNQPQHF.

The rearrangement links TRBV27 to TRBJ2-1; 7 bases line up with TRBD2. Germline CDR1 MNHEY, CDR2 SMNVEV (reference sequence). The CDR3 loop spans 15 amino acids. V lost 5 bases and J lost 6; bases outside the gene matches: 10. CDR3: CASSLRDYNVNEQFF. The CDR3 DNA follows: TGTGCCAGCAGTCTCCGGGACTACAATGTCAATGAGCAGTTCTTC.

This clone was picked up a small number of times. This chain connects TRBV10-3 to TRBJ2-5, with D possibly being TRBD1 or TRBD2 (5 bases each). There are 13 residues in the CDR3. From germline, CDR1 is ENHRY and CDR2 SYGVKD. Trimming stripped 7 bases from V and 5 bases from J, with 14 bases between. In DNA form, the CDR3 reads TGTGCCATCATATGGTGGGGGAATGAGACCCAGTACTTC. Translating it yields CAIIWWGNETQYF.

In its sample, this clone was seen a few times. The chain uses TRBV5-1 and TRBJ2-1, with a tentative D call TRBD2 (5 bases). The CDR3 contains 14 residues. Germline V CDR1 and CDR2: SGHRS, YFSETQ. Trimming removed 7 bases at V and 0 bases at J, with 11 bases between. Here the CDR3 DNA reads TGCGCCAGCGGTCTGGACTTCTCCTACAATGAGCAGTTCTTC. Its translation: CASGLDFSYNEQFF.

The rearrangement links TRBV7-2 to TRBJ1-4; D gene unclear. The CDR3 consists of 16 residues. Trimming removed 1 base at V and 4 bases at J, with 13 bases between. Germline-derived CDR1 and CDR2 are SGHTA and FQGNSA. The DNA of the CDR3 is TGTGCCAGCAGCTTAGATATGCTCGGTATTAATGAAAAACTGTTTTTT. Translating it yields CASSLDMLGINEKLFF.

The genes are TRBV19 and TRBJ2-5, with TRBD2 matching over 7 bases. This CDR3 is built from 16 residues. Germline V gene sequence: CDR1 LNHDA, CDR2 SQIVND (reference sequence). J lost 1 base, V lost 3 bases, and 8 bases had no gene match. The DNA of the CDR3 is TGTGCCAGTAGTATCCAAGCGGGAACCTTCCAAGAGACCCAGTACTTC. It encodes CASSIQAGTFQETQYF.

The chain carries TRBV7-9 and TRBJ2-3; no reliable D call. Germline CDR1 reads SEHNR; CDR2 reads FQNEAQ (reference sequence). The CDR3 is 16 amino acids. The V and J ends lost 2 bases and 3 bases respectively, with 15 bases between them. In DNA, the CDR3 is TGTGCCAGCAGCTTAAACATGGCTTTGAGGACAGATACGCAGTATTTT. It yields the protein CASSLNMALRTDTQYF.

This clone was detected only once. V usage is TRBV19 and J usage is TRBJ2-1; a possible D gene is TRBD1 (6 bases). This CDR3 spans 13 amino acids. Germline CDR1 and CDR2: LNHDA and SQIVND (reference sequence). Trimming cost V 8 bases and J 7 bases, with 15 bases left between them. DNA of the CDR3: TGTGCCAGTCGACTCCAGGGGTTGAATGAGCAGTTCTTC. Amino acids: CASRLQGLNEQFF.

V usage is TRBV5-1 and J usage is TRBJ2-2; 8 nucleotides align to TRBD2. The germline CDR1 and CDR2 sequences are SGHRS and YFSETQ. The CDR3 is 16 amino acids. V gave up 4 bases and J gave up 3 bases; unmatched junction bases: 8. The CDR3 nucleotides are TGCGCCAGCAGCCCTATGGCGGGAGGAGACACCGGGGAGCTGTTTTTT. Translated, it gives CASSPMAGGDTGELFF.

This rearrangement joins TRBV23-1 to TRBJ2-5; unclear D gene. TRBV23-1 is an ORF, and what it does is uncertain. The germline V and J ends were trimmed by 6 bases and 5 bases, with 13 bases remaining between them. The CDR3 is made up of 13 amino acids. CDR3 sequence reads: CASRLSRLETQYF. In nucleotides, the CDR3 is TGCGCCAGCAGACTAAGCAGGCTGGAGACCCAGTACTTC.

This rearrangement joins TRBV19 to TRBJ2-7; unclear D gene. Trimming cost V 7 bases and J 4 bases, with 17 bases left between them. Germline V CDR1 and CDR2: LNHDA, SQIVND (reference sequence). The length of the CDR3 is 14 residues. This CDR3 is CASKIDPKGYEQYF. The CDR3 nucleotides are TGTGCCAGTAAAATTGATCCGAAGGGTTACGAGCAGTACTTC. Together with reference TRBV19 and TRBJ2-7, the CDR3 gives the full variable domain: DGGITQSPKYLFRKEGQNVTLSCEQNLNHDAMYWYRQDPGQGLRLIYYSQIVNDFQKGDIAEGYSVSREKKESFPLTVTSAQKNPTAFYLCASKIDPKGYEQYFGPGTRLTVT.

This clone was counted between two and nine times. This sequence joins TRBV9 and TRBJ1-3, with D unresolved. The CDR3 sequence is 15 residues long. Germline V gene data show CDR1 as SGDLS and CDR2 as YYNGEE. V was trimmed by 3 bases and J by 2 bases, leaving 12 bases between them. For the CDR3, the DNA is TGTGCCAGCAGCGCTCAGGTTTCCCCTGGAAACACCATATATTTT. This translates into CASSAQVSPGNTIYF.

The CDR3 DNA follows: TGCGCCAGCAGCTACCAACTATCGGGCCGGACGCCACTCCTCATGGACAATGAGCAGTTCTTC. This translates into CASSYQLSGRTPLLMDNEQFF. V is TRBV5-1 and J is TRBJ2-1; D is uncertain. From germline, CDR1 is SGHRS and CDR2 YFSETQ. The CDR3 spans 21 residues. With 3 bases removed from V and 5 bases from J, the gap between germline ends came to 33 bases.

The V and J genes are TRBV28 and TRBJ1-1; unclear D gene. Looked up from germline, CDR1 is MDHEN and CDR2 is SYDVKM. This CDR3 is built from 12 residues. Deletions cut 6 bases from V and 10 bases from J, with 15 bases between. The CDR3 DNA is TGTGCCAGCAGCCCACTCATTTTAGGAGCTTTCTTT. Protein: CASSPLILGAFF.

The chain recombines TRBV28 with TRBJ1-5, with TRBD1 matching over 9 bases. The trim removed 5 bases at V and 2 bases at J, leaving 4 bases unmatched. Germline values: CDR1 MDHEN, CDR2 SYDVKM. The CDR3 extends over 15 amino acids. The CDR3 here is CASSGGQGGNQPQHF. CDR3 DNA sequence: TGTGCCAGCAGTGGGGGACAGGGCGGCAATCAGCCCCAGCATTTT.

Comment on this clone: Distinct nucleotide sequences in the sample also encode this CDR3. This chain links TRBV28 with TRBJ1-1, with D unclear. The CDR3 contains 11 residues. The germline V gene encodes CDR1 MDHEN and CDR2 SYDVKM. The germline V and J ends were trimmed by 2 bases and 5 bases, with 3 bases remaining between them. The chain's CDR3 is CASSLGTEAFF. In nucleotides, the CDR3 is TGTGCCAGCAGTTTAGGGACTGAAGCTTTCTTT.

The rearrangement uses TRBV19 and TRBJ2-3, with a weak D call TRBD2 (5 bases). Germline V gene lookup returns CDR1 LNHDA and CDR2 SQIVND (reference sequence). The ends were cut back, 5 bases at V and 0 bases at J, with 21 bases in the middle. The CDR3 length is 18 residues. The CDR3 here is CASSSPRRSGVSTDTQYF. The CDR3 nucleotides are TGTGCCAGTAGTTCCCCCCGTCGAAGCGGAGTTAGCACAGATACGCAGTATTTT.

V is TRBV5-1 and J is TRBJ2-5; possible D gene TRBD1, 6 bases. The germline V gene encodes CDR1 SGHRS and CDR2 YFSETQ. V lost 5 bases, J lost 4 bases, and 15 bases lay in between. This CDR3 is 14 amino acids long. The CDR3 region is CASSKGVGGETQYF. CDR3 sequence (DNA): TGCGCCAGCAGTAAAGGGGTAGGGGGAGAGACCCAGTACTTC.

The chain uses TRBV27 and TRBJ2-7; the match to TRBD1 covers 10 bases. J gave up 6 bases and V 6 bases, and 8 bases lay outside the gene matches. The CDR3 runs to 14 residues. Germline loops: CDR1 MNHEY, CDR2 SMNVEV (reference sequence). CDR3 sequence reads: CASSLLGTGVEQYF. For the CDR3, the DNA is TGTGCCAGCAGCCTATTGGGGACAGGGGTCGAGCAGTACTTC.

The chain uses TRBV11-3 and TRBJ2-7, with 9 bases fitting TRBD1. Germline CDR1 SGHNT, CDR2 YENEEA. This CDR3 contains 14 residues. V lost 5 bases, J lost 1 base, and 3 bases stayed unmatched. CDR3 bases: TGTGCCAGCAGCCCTGGACAGGGGTCCTACGAGCAGTACTTC. This gives the protein CASSPGQGSYEQYF.

V and J are TRBV19 and TRBJ1-1, with TRBD1 identical over 7 bases. In germline, CDR1 is LNHDA, CDR2 SQIVND (reference sequence). V shed 5 bases, J shed 3 bases, and the junction held 6 bases outside the gene matches. This CDR3 spans 14 amino acids. The CDR3 reads CASSPRQGYTEAFF. The CDR3, as DNA: TGTGCCAGTAGTCCTAGACAGGGCTACACTGAAGCTTTCTTT.

There are many counts of this clone. Other DNA sequences in the same sample also yield this CDR3. The rearrangement uses TRBV5-1 and TRBJ2-2; TRBD2 aligns across 10 bases. With 1 base clipped from V and 3 bases from J, the junction kept 0 bases outside the gene matches. Germline-derived CDR1 and CDR2 are SGHRS and YFSETQ. The CDR3 consists of 15 residues. CDR3 loop: CASSLLAGDTGELFF. The CDR3 coding sequence is TGCGCCAGCAGCTTGCTAGCGGGAGACACCGGGGAGCTGTTTTTT. The complete variable domain, with remaining parts taken from reference TRBV5-1 and TRBJ2-2, reads KAGVTQTPRYLIKTRGQQVTLSCSPISGHRSVSWYQQTPGQGLQFLFEYFSETQRNKGNFPGRFSGRQFSNSRSEMNVSTLELGDSALYLCASSLLAGDTGELFFGEGSRLTVL.

The rearrangement links TRBV7-2 to TRBJ2-3, with TRBD2 matching 8 bases. There are 16 residues in the CDR3. Unmatched junction bases numbered 4, after V lost 0 bases and J lost 2 bases. Per the germline V gene, CDR1 is SGHTA and CDR2 is FQGNSA. CDR3 residues: CASSLAVGGVTDTQYF. CDR3 in DNA: TGTGCCAGCAGCTTAGCGGTCGGGGGGGTCACAGATACGCAGTATTTT.